The 11 T cell receptor beta chains below were found in one sample sequenced in a study of T cell responses to AZD1222 COVID-19 vaccine. Repertoires were generated with immunoSEQ multiplex PCR, while TCRdb's copy carries only in-frame clones and drops some. The repertoire consists of approximately 150,000 clones, with approximately 87% occurring once and the leading ten covering approximately 4.3%. The input for sequencing was peripheral blood, taken 28 days after the second AZD1222 dose. The source of these receptors is an adult who received the AZD1222 COVID-19 vaccine.

This clone was detected only a few times. This chain joins TRBV5-1 and TRBJ1-4, with D possibly TRBD1 on 6 matching bases. Trimming took 2 bases from V and 7 from J, leaving 12 bases between them. CDR3 length: 14 residues. The germline gives CDR1 SGHRS, CDR2 YFSETQ. CDR3 in DNA: TGCGCCAGCAGCTTAGGGGGGGACGGTGAAAAACTGTTTTTT. This encodes CASSLGGDGEKLFF.

CDR3 sequence reads: CSVLPQGGTEAFF. DNA of the CDR3: TGCAGCGTTCTCCCACAGGGCGGCACTGAAGCTTTCTTT. This chain joins TRBV29-1 and TRBJ1-1; a possible D gene is TRBD1 (6 bases). The length of the CDR3 is 13 residues. The germline CDR1 and CDR2 sequences are SQVTM and ANQGSEA. Trimming removed 5 bases at V and 4 bases at J, with 14 bases between.

This chain joins TRBV19 and TRBJ1-2, with TRBD1 identical over 10 bases. The CDR3 has 17 residues. The trim removed 5 bases at V and 6 bases at J, leaving 15 bases unmatched. The germline CDR1 and CDR2 sequences are LNHDA and SQIVND (reference sequence). The CDR3 sequence: CASSSLGTGDVFDGYTF. DNA of the CDR3: TGTGCCAGTAGTTCACTCGGGACAGGGGACGTTTTTGATGGCTACACCTTC.

The chain combines TRBV7-9 with TRBJ2-7; 8 nucleotides match TRBD2. Germline lookup yields CDR1 SEHNR and CDR2 FQNEAQ (reference sequence). The CDR3 spans 15 residues. V gave up 5 bases and J gave up 4 bases; unmatched junction bases: 10. The CDR3 loop is CASSRLWRGVYEQYF. The CDR3 DNA is TGTGCCAGCAGCCGTCTGTGGCGGGGGGTTTACGAGCAGTACTTC.

The rearrangement joins TRBV28 to TRBJ2-7; no reliable D call. Trimming shortened V by 5 bases and J by 0 bases, and 14 bases separated the two germline ends. The CDR3 totals 15 residues. Germline V CDR1 and CDR2: MDHEN, SYDVKM. The CDR3 protein is CASSPTGPSSYEQYF. The CDR3 nucleotides read TGTGCCAGCAGTCCCACTGGCCCGAGCTCCTACGAGCAGTACTTC.

The V gene is TRBV5-4, the J gene TRBJ2-1, with D perhaps TRBD1 or TRBD2 (6 bases each). Germline CDR1 is SGHNT and CDR2 is YYREEE (reference sequence). The CDR3 extends over 16 amino acids. V lost 4 bases to trimming and J lost 8 bases, with 22 bases between them. The CDR3 spells CASSTPKRGAVDEQFF. The CDR3 region has the DNA TGTGCCAGCAGCACACCAAAAAGGGGGGCTGTGGATGAGCAGTTCTTC.

The chain combines TRBV19 with TRBJ1-2; D not certain. V lost 5 bases and J 5 bases, leaving 12 bases between the germline ends. This CDR3 is 13 amino acids long. Per the germline V gene, CDR1 is LNHDA and CDR2 is SQIVND (reference sequence). CDR3 protein: CASSPFREYGYTF. The CDR3 nucleotides are TGTGCCAGTAGTCCCTTCCGGGAGTATGGCTACACCTTC.

This clone was seen once. The rearrangement joins TRBV19 to TRBJ1-4, with TRBD1 as a possible D gene (5 bases). The V gene's germline CDR1 is LNHDA and CDR2 SQIVND (reference sequence). Trimming took off 0 bases at V and 2 bases at J, with 10 bases between the two ends. This CDR3 spans 16 amino acids. CDR3 coding DNA: TGTGCCAGTAGTATAGATCCCGGGGGTACTAATGAAAAACTGTTTTTT. Translation: CASSIDPGGTNEKLFF.

The chain links TRBV3-1 (or the pseudogene TRBV3-2) to TRBJ1-5; maybe TRBD1 (5 bases). The CDR3 spans 15 residues. CDR1 is LGHDT and CDR2 is YNNKEL in the germline V gene (reference sequence). The V end lost 0 bases, the J end lost 15 bases, and 21 bases lay between the germline ends. CDR3 protein: CASSQEGGDNFPRHF. The CDR3 bases are TGTGCCAGCAGCCAAGAGGGGGGGGATAACTTCCCTAGGCATTTT.

Regarding this clone: Sequence at one end of the junction differs from germline and may be a read error. J is TRBJ1-2 and V is TRBV20-1, with D uncertain. Germline V gives CDR1 DFQATT, CDR2 SNEGSKA (reference sequence). The CDR3 extends over 8 amino acids. This CDR3 reads CLLGEGSF. Here the CDR3 DNA reads TGCCTGTTGGGAGAAGGTTCGTTC.

The J gene is TRBJ1-2, the V gene TRBV19, with D hard to call. The CDR3 is 15 residues long. Trimming left V 3 bases short and J 4 bases short, with 15 bases between. Germline V gene lookup returns CDR1 LNHDA and CDR2 SQIVND (reference sequence). The CDR3 is CASSMPATVFYGYTF. DNA of the CDR3: TGTGCCAGTAGTATGCCAGCCACAGTTTTCTATGGCTACACCTTC.